This TCR beta chain comes out of a study of T cell responses to AZD1222 COVID-19 vaccine. Profiling relied on immunoSEQ multiplex PCR, and the TCRdb table lists in-frame clones only, not all of them. Of roughly 100,000 clones in the sample, roughly 91% are singletons; the top ten hold about 3.9%. This sequence originates from an adult in good health. Sequenced material: peripheral blood, taken on day 0 of AZD1222 vaccination.

CDR3 region: CASSLPGGPNQPQHF. In DNA form, the CDR3 reads TGTGCCAGCAGTTTACCAGGGGGCCCCAATCAGCCCCAGCATTTT. The V gene is TRBV28, the J gene TRBJ1-5, with 8 bases aligning to TRBD1. V lost 2 bases and J lost 3; bases outside the gene matches: 3. This CDR3 spans 15 amino acids. Per germline, CDR1 MDHEN and CDR2 SYDVKM.